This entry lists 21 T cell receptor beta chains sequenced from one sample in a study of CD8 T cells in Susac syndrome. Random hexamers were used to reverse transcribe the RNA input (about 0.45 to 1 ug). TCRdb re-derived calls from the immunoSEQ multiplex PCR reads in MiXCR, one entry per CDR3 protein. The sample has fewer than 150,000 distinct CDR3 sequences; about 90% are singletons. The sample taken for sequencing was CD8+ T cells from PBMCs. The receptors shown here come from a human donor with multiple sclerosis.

CDR3 coding DNA: TGTGCCAGCAGCTTTGGGACGGGAGGGCCGTACACCGGGGAGCTGTTTTTT. It encodes CASSFGTGGPYTGELFF. The J gene is TRBJ2-2, the V gene TRBV5-4; 8 bases map to TRBD2. Germline lookup yields CDR1 SGHNT and CDR2 YYREEE (reference sequence). This CDR3 contains 17 residues. V was clipped by 2 bases and J by 3 bases; unmatched bases: 9.

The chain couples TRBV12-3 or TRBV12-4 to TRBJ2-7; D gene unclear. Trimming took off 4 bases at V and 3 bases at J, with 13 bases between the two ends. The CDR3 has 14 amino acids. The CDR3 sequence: CASSSQTSFYEQYF. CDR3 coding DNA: TGTGCCAGCAGTTCCCAGACAAGTTTCTACGAGCAGTACTTC.

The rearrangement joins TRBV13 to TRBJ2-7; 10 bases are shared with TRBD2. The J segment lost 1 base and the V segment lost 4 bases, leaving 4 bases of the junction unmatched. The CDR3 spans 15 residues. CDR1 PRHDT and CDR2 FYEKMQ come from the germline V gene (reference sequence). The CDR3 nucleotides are TGTGCCAGCAGCTCAGGGACTAGCGAGTCCTACGAGCAGTACTTC. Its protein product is CASSSGTSESYEQYF.

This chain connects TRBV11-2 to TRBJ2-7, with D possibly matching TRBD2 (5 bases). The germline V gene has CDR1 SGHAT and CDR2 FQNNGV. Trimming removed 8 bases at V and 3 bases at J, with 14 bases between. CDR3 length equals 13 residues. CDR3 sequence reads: CASEGRERYEQYF. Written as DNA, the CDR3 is TGTGCCAGCGAGGGAAGGGAGCGCTACGAGCAGTACTTC.

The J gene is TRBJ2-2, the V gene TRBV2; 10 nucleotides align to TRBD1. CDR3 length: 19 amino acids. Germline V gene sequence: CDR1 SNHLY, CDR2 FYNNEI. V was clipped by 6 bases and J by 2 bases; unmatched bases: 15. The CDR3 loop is CASRVPGTGVNVNTGELFF. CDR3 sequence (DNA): TGTGCCAGCAGAGTTCCCGGGACAGGGGTTAATGTTAACACCGGGGAGCTGTTTTTT.

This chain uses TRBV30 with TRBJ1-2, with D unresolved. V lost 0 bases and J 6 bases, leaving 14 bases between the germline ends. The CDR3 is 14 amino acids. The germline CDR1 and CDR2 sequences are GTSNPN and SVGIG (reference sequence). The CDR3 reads CAWSVSAAADGYTF. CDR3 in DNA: TGTGCCTGGAGTGTATCTGCGGCGGCTGATGGCTACACCTTC.

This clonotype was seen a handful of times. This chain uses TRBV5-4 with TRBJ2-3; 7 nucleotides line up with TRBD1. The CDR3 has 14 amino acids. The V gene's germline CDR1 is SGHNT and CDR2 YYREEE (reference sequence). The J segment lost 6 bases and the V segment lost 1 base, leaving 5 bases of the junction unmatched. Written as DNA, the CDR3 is TGTGCCAGCAGCTTGACAGGGGCGGATGATACGCAGTATTTT. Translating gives CASSLTGADDTQYF.

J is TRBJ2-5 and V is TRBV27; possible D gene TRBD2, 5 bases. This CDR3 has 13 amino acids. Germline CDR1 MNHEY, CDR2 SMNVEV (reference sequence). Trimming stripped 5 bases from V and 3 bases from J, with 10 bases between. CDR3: CASSADGEETQYF. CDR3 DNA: TGTGCCAGCAGTGCTGACGGGGAAGAGACCCAGTACTTC.

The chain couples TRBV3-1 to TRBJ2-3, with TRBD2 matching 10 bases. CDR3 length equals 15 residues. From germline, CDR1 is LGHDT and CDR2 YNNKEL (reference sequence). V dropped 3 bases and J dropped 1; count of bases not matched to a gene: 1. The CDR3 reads CASSQLAGGTDTQYF. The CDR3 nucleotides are TGTGCCAGCAGCCAGCTAGCGGGAGGCACAGATACGCAGTATTTT.

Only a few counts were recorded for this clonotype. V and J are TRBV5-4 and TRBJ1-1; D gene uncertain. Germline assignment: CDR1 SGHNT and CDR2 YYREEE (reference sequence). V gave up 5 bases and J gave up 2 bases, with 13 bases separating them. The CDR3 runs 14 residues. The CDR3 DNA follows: TGTGCCAGCAGTGCGGTCGGGATCAACACTGAAGCTTTCTTT. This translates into CASSAVGINTEAFF.

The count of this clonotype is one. The CDR3 coding sequence is TGTGCCAGCAACAGCAGGCTAAACACTGAAGCTTTCTTT. Protein sequence: CASNSRLNTEAFF. The gene calls are TRBV27 and TRBJ1-1, with D unresolved. The V end was cut by 7 bases, the J end by 2 bases, with 11 bases between. The CDR3 covers 13 residues. Germline CDR1 reads MNHEY; CDR2 reads SMNVEV (reference sequence).

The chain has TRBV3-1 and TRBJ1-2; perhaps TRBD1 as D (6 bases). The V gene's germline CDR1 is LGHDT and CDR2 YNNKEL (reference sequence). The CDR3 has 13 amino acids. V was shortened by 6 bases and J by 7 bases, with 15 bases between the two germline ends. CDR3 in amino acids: CASSPGGGPGYTF. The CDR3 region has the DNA TGTGCCAGCAGTCCCGGCGGGGGGCCTGGCTACACCTTC.

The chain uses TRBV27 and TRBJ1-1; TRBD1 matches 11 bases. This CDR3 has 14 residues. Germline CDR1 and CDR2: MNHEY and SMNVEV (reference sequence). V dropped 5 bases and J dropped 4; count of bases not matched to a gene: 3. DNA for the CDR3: TGTGCCAGCAGTCCCGGGACAGGGGGCACTGAAGCTTTCTTT. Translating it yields CASSPGTGGTEAFF.

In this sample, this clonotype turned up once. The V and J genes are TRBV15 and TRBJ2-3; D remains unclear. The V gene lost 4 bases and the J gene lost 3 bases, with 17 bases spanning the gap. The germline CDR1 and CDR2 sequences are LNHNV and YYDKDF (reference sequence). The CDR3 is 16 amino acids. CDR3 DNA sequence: TGTGCCACCAGCACCTTAAGGAAGCGTCGTACAGATACGCAGTATTTT. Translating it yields CATSTLRKRRTDTQYF.

In DNA, the CDR3 is TGTGCCAGCAGCGTAGAGGTGGGCCTAGGAACAGATACGCAGTATTTT. This sequence encodes CASSVEVGLGTDTQYF. The chain couples TRBV9 to TRBJ2-3; D unclear. The germline CDR1 and CDR2 sequences are SGDLS and YYNGEE. Trimming removed 0 bases from V and 3 bases from J, with 14 bases in between. The CDR3 covers 16 residues.

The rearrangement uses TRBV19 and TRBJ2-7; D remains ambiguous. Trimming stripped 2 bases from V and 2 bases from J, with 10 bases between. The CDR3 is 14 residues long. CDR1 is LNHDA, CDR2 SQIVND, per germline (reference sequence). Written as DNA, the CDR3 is TGTGCCAGTAGTATAAGAGAAGCCCCCTACGAGCAGTACTTC. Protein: CASSIREAPYEQYF.

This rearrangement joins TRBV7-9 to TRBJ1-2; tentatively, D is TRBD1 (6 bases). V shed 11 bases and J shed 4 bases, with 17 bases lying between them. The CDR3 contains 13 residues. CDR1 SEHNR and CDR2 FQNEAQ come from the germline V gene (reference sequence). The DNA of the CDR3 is TGTGCCGCCCGGGACGAACAGGGCTATGGCTACACCTTC. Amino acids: CAARDEQGYGYTF. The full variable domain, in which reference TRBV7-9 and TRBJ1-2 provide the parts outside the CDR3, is DTGVSQNPRHKITKRGQNVTFRCDPISEHNRLYWYRQTLGQGPEFLTYFQNEAQLEKSRLLSDRFSAERPKGSFSTLEIQRTEQGDSAMYLCAARDEQGYGYTFGSGTRLTVV.

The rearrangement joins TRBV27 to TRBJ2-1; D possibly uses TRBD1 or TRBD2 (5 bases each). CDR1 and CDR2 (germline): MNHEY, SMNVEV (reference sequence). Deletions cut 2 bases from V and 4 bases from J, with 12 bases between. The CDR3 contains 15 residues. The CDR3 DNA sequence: TGTGCCAGCAGTTTAAGCCCAGGGAGATACAATGAGCAGTTCTTC. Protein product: CASSLSPGRYNEQFF.

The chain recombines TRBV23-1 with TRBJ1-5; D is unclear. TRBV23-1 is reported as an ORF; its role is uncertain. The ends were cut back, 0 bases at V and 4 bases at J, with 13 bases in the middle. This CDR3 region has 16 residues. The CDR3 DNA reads TGCGCCAGCAGTCAATCTAGGGCCGGCTATAATCAGCCCCAGCATTTT. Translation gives CASSQSRAGYNQPQHF.

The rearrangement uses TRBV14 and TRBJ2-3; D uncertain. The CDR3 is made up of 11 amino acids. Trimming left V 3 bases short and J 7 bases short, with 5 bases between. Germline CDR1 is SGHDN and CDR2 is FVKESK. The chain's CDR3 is CASSQFYTQYF. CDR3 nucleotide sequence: TGTGCCAGCAGCCAGTTTTATACGCAGTATTTT.

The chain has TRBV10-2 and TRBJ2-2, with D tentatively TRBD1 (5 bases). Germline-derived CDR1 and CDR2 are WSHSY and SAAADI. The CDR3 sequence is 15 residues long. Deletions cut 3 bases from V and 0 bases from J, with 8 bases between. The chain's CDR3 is CASSDDSANTGELFF. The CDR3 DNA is TGCGCCAGCAGTGACGACAGCGCGAACACCGGGGAGCTGTTTTTT.